This TCR beta chain was identified during a study of blood T cells in healthy people across ages. Findings of the study overall: Possibly, changes in expanded clonotypes were confounded because donor CMV status was unknown.

The use of a sample-barcoded 5' primer and a J-beta primer mix characterized a second PCR of roughly 6 to 11 cycles. TCRdb used MiXCR to reprocess the 5' RACE reads, holding one entry per CDR3 protein. The sample lists about 800,000 distinct CDR3 sequences; 35% to 60% were seen once. Researchers isolated at least 6 million PBMCs per sample. Germline V gene sequence: CDR1 LNHNV, CDR2 YYDKDF (reference sequence). The V end lost 1 base, the J end lost 10 bases, and 14 bases lay between the germline ends. This CDR3 comprises 14 residues. This clonotype was counted only a few times. Its matching antigen is unknown.

The chain is built from TRBV15 and TRBJ2-1, with D perhaps TRBD2 (6 bases). The specimen sequenced was blood. The receptor comes from a man aged 80 or over in good health. CDR3 in amino acids: CATSRAGRGGEQFF. The DNA of the CDR3 is TGTGCCACCAGCAGAGCGGGACGAGGAGGGGAGCAGTTCTTC.